The 15 T cell receptor beta chains below were found in one sample sequenced in a study of cytotoxic CD8 clonotypes in ibrutinib-treated CLL. Profiling relied on immunoSEQ multiplex PCR, and the TCRdb table lists in-frame clones only, not all of them. This table has roughly 150,000 clones, under 85% appearing once. The sequenced sample was PBMCs, obtained after 24 months of ibrutinib treatment. The source of these receptors is a human donor with chronic lymphocytic leukemia.

J is TRBJ2-2 and V is TRBV18, with D perhaps matching TRBD1 (5 bases). The length of the CDR3 is 16 residues. Germline-derived CDR1 and CDR2 are KGHSH and LQKENI. Deletions cut 1 base from V and 1 base from J, with 10 bases between. The CDR3 is CASSPLAGWNTGELFF. The CDR3 DNA sequence: TGTGCCAGCTCACCACTCGCAGGGTGGAACACCGGGGAGCTGTTTTTT. The whole variable domain, filled in from reference TRBV18 and TRBJ2-2, reads NAGVMQNPRHLVRRRGQEARLRCSPMKGHSHVYWYRQLPEEGLKFMVYLQKENIIDESGMPKERFSAEFPKEGPSILRIQQVVRGDSAAYFCASSPLAGWNTGELFFGEGSRLTVL.

This clone has only a few counts. The genes are TRBV5-6 and TRBJ1-4; D is unresolved. Germline V gene data show CDR1 as SGHDT and CDR2 as YYEEEE. This CDR3 region has 13 residues. V was shortened by 1 base and J by 0 bases, with 1 base between the two germline ends. The CDR3 DNA is TGTGCCAGCAGCTTGACAACTAATGAAAAACTGTTTTTT. Amino acids: CASSLTTNEKLFF.

The chain employs TRBV28 and TRBJ1-1, with TRBD1 identical over 7 bases. V lost 6 bases to trimming and J lost 4 bases; unmatched junction nucleotides: 11. The CDR3 totals 15 residues. Germline V gene sequence: CDR1 MDHEN, CDR2 SYDVKM. The CDR3 DNA follows: TGTGCCAGCAGAACAGGGGAATGGTTTAGCACTGAAGCTTTCTTT. This translates into CASRTGEWFSTEAFF.

The chain couples TRBV4-2 to TRBJ1-5; weak D call: TRBD1 (6 bases). The CDR3 runs to 17 residues. The V gene lost 3 bases and the J gene lost 2 bases, with 17 bases spanning the gap. CDR1 is LGHNA, CDR2 YNFKEQ, per germline. The CDR3 is CASSHLRGGRGNQPQHF. CDR3 bases: TGTGCCAGCAGCCACCTCCGGGGGGGCCGGGGCAATCAGCCCCAGCATTTT.

The CDR3 DNA is TGTGCCTGGAGCGTTTTGATGAACACTGAAGCTTTCTTT. Its translation is CAWSVLMNTEAFF. The V call is TRBV30, the J call TRBJ1-1; D not certain. V was clipped by 3 bases and J by 0 bases, with 8 bases between them. The CDR3 sequence is 13 residues long. Per germline, CDR1 GTSNPN and CDR2 SVGIG (reference sequence).

The rearrangement uses TRBV5-1 and TRBJ2-3; 8 bases agree with TRBD1. CDR1 and CDR2 (germline): SGHRS, YFSETQ. This CDR3 has 13 residues. Trimming took 4 bases from V and 4 from J; bases not matched to a gene: 2. CDR3 sequence (DNA): TGCGCCAGCAGCGTGACAGGGGCAGATACGCAGTATTTT. It specifies CASSVTGADTQYF. Complete variable domain (other parts from reference TRBV5-1 and TRBJ2-3): KAGVTQTPRYLIKTRGQQVTLSCSPISGHRSVSWYQQTPGQGLQFLFEYFSETQRNKGNFPGRFSGRQFSNSRSEMNVSTLELGDSALYLCASSVTGADTQYFGPGTRLTVL.

The rearrangement joins TRBV28 to TRBJ1-4; possibly TRBD1 for D (6 bases). Germline lookup yields CDR1 MDHEN and CDR2 SYDVKM. The ends were cut back, 4 bases at V and 4 bases at J, with 13 bases in the middle. The CDR3 is made up of 15 amino acids. The CDR3 loop reads CASSSYDRFNEKLFF. The CDR3 region has the DNA TGTGCCAGCAGTTCGTACGACAGGTTTAATGAAAAACTGTTTTTT.

The chain uses TRBV7-9 and TRBJ1-2; D not certain. V was shortened by 1 base and J by 7 bases, with 22 bases between the two germline ends. Germline V gives CDR1 SEHNR, CDR2 FQNEAQ (reference sequence). The CDR3 is 17 amino acids. In nucleotides, the CDR3 is TGTGCCAGCAGCTTAGTCCCACAATCCCCCCGCTTTGGTGGCTACACCTTC. Protein product: CASSLVPQSPRFGGYTF.

The chain couples TRBV18 to TRBJ2-5; D call uncertain. V shed 8 bases and J shed 4 bases, with 14 bases lying between them. Germline values: CDR1 KGHSH, CDR2 LQKENI. The CDR3 runs to 13 residues. CDR3: CASHRVSVETQYF. As DNA, the CDR3 is TGTGCCAGCCACCGGGTATCGGTAGAGACCCAGTACTTC.

V is TRBV5-8 and J is TRBJ1-5; D is unresolved. The V and J ends lost 4 bases and 11 bases respectively, with 13 bases between them. CDR3 length: 12 amino acids. CDR1 and CDR2 (germline): SGHTS, YDEGEE. CDR3 in amino acids: CASSPPESSQHF. The CDR3 region has the DNA TGTGCCAGCAGCCCCCCAGAATCATCCCAGCATTTT. The complete variable domain, with remaining parts taken from reference TRBV5-8 and TRBJ1-5, reads EAGVTQSPTHLIKTRGQQATLRCSPISGHTSVYWYQQALGLGLQFLLWYDEGEERNRGNFPPRFSGRQFPNYSSELNVNALELEDSALYLCASSPPESSQHFGDGTRLSIL.

The chain carries TRBV10-2 and TRBJ1-5; D is unclear. The CDR3 is 15 amino acids. Trimming left V 0 bases short and J 3 bases short, with 9 bases between. Germline loops: CDR1 WSHSY, CDR2 SAAADI. The CDR3 DNA reads as TGCGCCAGCAGTGAGTCGGTAGGGATCAATCAGCCCCAGCATTTT. Translation: CASSESVGINQPQHF.

The chain carries TRBV6-1 and TRBJ2-7, with 7 bases identical to TRBD1. J was trimmed by 5 bases and V by 6 bases; bases with no gene match: 4. CDR3 size: 12 residues. The germline gives CDR1 MNHNS, CDR2 SASEGT. The CDR3 DNA reads as TGTGCCAGCAGGCCGACAGGGAACGAGCAGTACTTC. Amino acid sequence: CASRPTGNEQYF.

The J gene is TRBJ2-3, the V gene TRBV30, with 10 bases matching TRBD2. Trimming cost V 1 base and J 3 bases; bases outside gene matches: 10. Germline values: CDR1 GTSNPN, CDR2 SVGIG (reference sequence). The CDR3 spans 17 residues. CDR3 sequence: CAWSEGTTSGVTDTQYF. CDR3 sequence (DNA): TGTGCCTGGAGTGAGGGGACAACTAGCGGGGTTACAGATACGCAGTATTTT.

The rearrangement uses TRBV7-9 and TRBJ2-1; tentatively, D is TRBD1 (6 bases). This CDR3 contains 15 residues. CDR1 and CDR2 (germline): SEHNR, FQNEAQ (reference sequence). Trimming pared 5 bases from V and 0 bases from J, leaving 11 bases between. The CDR3 spells CASSRQASSYNEQFF. CDR3 nucleotides: TGTGCCAGCAGCCGACAGGCCAGCTCCTACAATGAGCAGTTCTTC.

The CDR3 loop reads CASSRDRGLYTEAFF. The CDR3 DNA is TGTGCCAGCAGCCGGGACAGGGGGCTTTACACTGAAGCTTTCTTT. This chain links TRBV9 with TRBJ1-1, with 12 positions matching TRBD1. This CDR3 has 15 amino acids. The trim removed 4 bases at V and 3 bases at J, leaving 4 bases unmatched. Germline CDR1 reads SGDLS; CDR2 reads YYNGEE.